The 32 T cell receptor beta chains given below trace back to one sample, sequenced in a study of T-cell reconstitution after alpha-beta-depleted transplantation in children. Unique molecular identifiers were incorporated when the TCRbeta library was constructed. TCRdb redid the calling of the PCR reads with MiXCR, one entry per CDR3 protein. Among approximately 500,000 distinct CDR3 sequences listed, about 10% were seen once. The starting material was PBMCs, obtained before TCRalphabeta/CD19-depleted stem cell transplant. Every receptor here comes from a child between 2 and 9 years old with inherited bone marrow failure, due to receive a stem cell transplant.

Many counts were recorded for this clonotype. This chain joins TRBV20-1 and TRBJ2-1, with D unresolved. CDR3 length equals 13 residues. CDR1 is DFQATT, CDR2 SNEGSKA, per germline (reference sequence). Trimming removed 5 bases from V and 0 bases from J, with 8 bases in between. CDR3 protein: CSAFGPSYNEQFF. The CDR3 DNA follows: TGCAGTGCTTTTGGCCCCTCCTACAATGAGCAGTTCTTC.

This clonotype was found many times. J is TRBJ1-2 and V is TRBV7-2, with D possibly being TRBD1 (5 bases). Germline loops: CDR1 SGHTA, CDR2 FQGNSA. Trimming took off 1 base at V and 8 bases at J, with 11 bases between the two ends. This CDR3 is built from 13 residues. The CDR3 coding sequence is TGTGCCAGCAGCTTAGGGGGGGGAGGCGGCTACACCTTC. Amino acid sequence: CASSLGGGGGYTF.

This clonotype occurred many times. The chain couples TRBV7-2 to TRBJ2-3, with TRBD2 matching over 10 bases. V shed 3 bases and J 2 bases; nucleotides not matched to a gene: 5. There are 16 residues in the CDR3. CDR1 and CDR2 from the germline V gene are SGHTA and FQGNSA. Here the CDR3 reads CASSLGGLAFTDTQYF. CDR3 DNA sequence: TGTGCCAGCAGCTTGGGGGGACTAGCGTTCACAGATACGCAGTATTTT.

Ten or more counts support this clonotype. The rearrangement links TRBV11-2 to TRBJ2-2; 8 positions agree with TRBD2. V was clipped by 5 bases and J by 0 bases; unmatched bases: 5. Germline V gene sequence: CDR1 SGHAT, CDR2 FQNNGV. The CDR3 has 16 amino acids. Written as DNA, the CDR3 is TGTGCCAGCAGCCCCCTACTAGCGGCGAACACCGGGGAGCTGTTTTTT. Amino acid sequence: CASSPLLAANTGELFF.

This clonotype was counted a few times. The J gene is TRBJ2-7, the V gene TRBV7-8, with D maybe TRBD1 (5 bases). The germline V gene has CDR1 SGHVS and CDR2 FQNEAQ. This CDR3 comprises 14 residues. V dropped 1 base and J dropped 2 bases, with 9 bases sitting between them. Written as DNA, the CDR3 is TGTGCCAGCAGCTTAGTTTGGGGCCCCTACGAGCAGTACTTC. Protein sequence: CASSLVWGPYEQYF.

At least ten counts were recorded for this clonotype. The chain carries TRBV10-3 and TRBJ2-7; no reliable D call. V lost 0 bases, J lost 1 base, and 10 bases lay in between. The germline V gene has CDR1 ENHRY and CDR2 SYGVKD. This CDR3 region has 15 residues. The CDR3 DNA is TGTGCCATCAGTGAGTCGAACGGCAGATCCTACGAGCAGTACTTC. This encodes CAISESNGRSYEQYF.

This clonotype was detected many times. This sequence joins TRBV6-2 or TRBV6-3 and TRBJ2-5; unclear D gene. The V end was cut by 5 bases, the J end by 5 bases, with 9 bases between. The germline gives CDR1 MNHEY, CDR2 SVGEGT. This CDR3 spans 12 amino acids. CDR3 region: CASSHLEETQYF. CDR3 DNA: TGTGCCAGCAGTCATTTAGAGGAGACCCAGTACTTC.

This clonotype was observed at least ten times. J is TRBJ1-4 and V is TRBV6-5; TRBD1 matches at 7 bases. Germline V CDR1 and CDR2: MNHEY, SVGAGI. CDR3 length: 14 residues. The V and J ends lost 5 bases and 8 bases, in that order; junction bases with no gene match: 8. The CDR3 sequence: CASSLDRVLEKLFF. The CDR3 DNA sequence: TGTGCCAGCAGTCTCGACAGGGTACTAGAAAAACTGTTTTTT.

Only a few counts were recorded for this clonotype. The V gene is TRBV27, the J gene TRBJ2-7; a possible D gene is TRBD2 (7 bases). The CDR3 covers 12 residues. Deletions cut 4 bases from V and 6 bases from J, with 10 bases between. The germline V gene encodes CDR1 MNHEY and CDR2 SMNVEV (reference sequence). CDR3 nucleotides: TGTGCCAGCAGTTCCGGGGGGCTCGAGCAGTACTTC. As protein: CASSSGGLEQYF.

The sample holds many counts of this clonotype. The rearrangement joins TRBV12-3 or TRBV12-4 to TRBJ1-4; the D is unclear. CDR3 length: 14 residues. Trimming stripped 8 bases from V and 0 bases from J, with 10 bases between. CDR3 bases: TGTGCCAGCGGGTGGGGTACAACTAATGAAAAACTGTTTTTT. This gives the protein CASGWGTTNEKLFF.

This clonotype was recorded a few times. V is TRBV5-1 and J is TRBJ2-3; TRBD2 aligns across 15 bases. Germline V gives CDR1 SGHRS, CDR2 YFSETQ. This CDR3 region has 18 residues. With 4 bases clipped from V and 1 base from J, the junction kept 7 bases outside the gene matches. The CDR3 sequence is CASSTGLAGGLGTDTQYF. The CDR3 DNA reads as TGCGCCAGCAGCACCGGACTAGCGGGAGGGTTGGGCACAGATACGCAGTATTTT.

This clonotype was counted ten times or more. V is TRBV7-8 and J is TRBJ2-7, with D possibly TRBD1 on 6 matching bases. Germline loops: CDR1 SGHVS, CDR2 FQNEAQ. Trimming left V 2 bases short and J 4 bases short, with 21 bases between. The CDR3 runs 17 residues. The CDR3 DNA sequence: TGTGCCAGCAGCTTATTCCTGGGCGTGGGGGCCTTATACGAGCAGTACTTC. This encodes CASSLFLGVGALYEQYF.

In this sample, this clonotype turned up many times. The V and J genes are TRBV27 and TRBJ2-7, with a tentative D call TRBD2 (6 bases). The germline V gene has CDR1 MNHEY and CDR2 SMNVEV (reference sequence). Trimming shortened V by 2 bases and J by 3 bases, and 14 bases separated the two germline ends. The CDR3 has 15 amino acids. The chain's CDR3 is CASSLLGGAGYEQYF. In DNA form, the CDR3 reads TGTGCCAGCAGTTTACTTGGGGGAGCGGGCTACGAGCAGTACTTC.

This clonotype was detected many times. The chain recombines TRBV10-3 with TRBJ2-1, with 12 positions matching TRBD2. The CDR3 sequence is 15 residues long. V dropped 5 bases and J dropped 4; count of bases not matched to a gene: 3. Germline lookup yields CDR1 ENHRY and CDR2 SYGVKD. DNA for the CDR3: TGTGCCATCAGTCTGACTAGCGGGAGTTACAATGAGCAGTTCTTC. Amino acids: CAISLTSGSYNEQFF.

This chain connects TRBV5-8 to TRBJ2-2; unclear D gene. This CDR3 region has 15 residues. V lost 0 bases and J 2 bases, leaving 8 bases between the germline ends. Germline CDR1 reads SGHTS; CDR2 reads YDEGEE. The CDR3 loop reads CASSLDASNTGELFF. CDR3 DNA: TGTGCCAGCAGCTTGGACGCATCAAACACCGGGGAGCTGTTTTTT.

Of note for this clonotype: One end of the junction is discordant with germline, which a read error may explain. The chain recombines TRBV9 with TRBJ2-7; no firm D call. CDR3 length: 13 amino acids. Germline loops: CDR1 SGDLS, CDR2 YYNGEE. This CDR3 is CASSGGSSYQQYF. In DNA, the CDR3 is TGTGCCAGCAGCGGCGGCAGCTCCTACCAGCAGTACTTC.

The chain has TRBV19 and TRBJ2-3, with unresolved D. Germline lookup yields CDR1 LNHDA and CDR2 SQIVND (reference sequence). Trimming took off 1 base at V and 4 bases at J, with 9 bases between the two ends. The length of the CDR3 is 14 residues. CDR3 sequence (DNA): TGTGCCAGTAGTATAGTAACTCCTGCAGATACGCAGTATTTT. This codes for CASSIVTPADTQYF.

This clonotype turned up a few times. The chain combines TRBV4-3 with TRBJ1-1, with TRBD1 as a possible D gene (5 bases). Trimming left V 4 bases short and J 1 base short, with 10 bases between. From germline, CDR1 is LGHNA and CDR2 YSLEER. This CDR3 has 14 amino acids. The CDR3 sequence: CASSRGTENTEAFF. CDR3 nucleotides: TGCGCCAGCAGCCGGGGGACGGAGAACACTGAAGCTTTCTTT.

This clonotype appeared many times. The rearrangement joins TRBV12-3 or TRBV12-4 to TRBJ1-2; 7 bases line up with TRBD1. This CDR3 contains 14 residues. V trimming: 0 bases; J trimming: 4 bases; junction bases outside the gene matches: 2. CDR3 coding DNA: TGTGCCAGCAGTTTAGCGGGGACAGCCTATGGCTACACCTTC. Protein: CASSLAGTAYGYTF.

This clonotype turned up a few times. The V gene is TRBV12-3 or TRBV12-4, the J gene TRBJ2-2; a possible D gene is TRBD2 (10 bases). The CDR3 is 20 residues long. The CDR3 loop is CAIQRPGQGLAGAGTGELFF. CDR3 in DNA: TGTGCTATACAAAGGCCGGGACAGGGCCTAGCGGGAGCGGGAACCGGGGAGCTGTTTTTT.

The V and J genes are TRBV5-1 and TRBJ2-5; TRBD2 is a possible D gene (6 bases). V shed 4 bases and J shed 5 bases, with 12 bases lying between them. From germline, CDR1 is SGHRS and CDR2 YFSETQ. The length of the CDR3 is 13 residues. The CDR3, as DNA: TGCGCCAGCAGCAGACTAGAGGTTGAGACCCAGTACTTC. Encoded protein: CASSRLEVETQYF.

This chain joins TRBV20-1 and TRBJ2-1; 12 bases fit TRBD2. CDR1 and CDR2 from the germline V gene are DFQATT and SNEGSKA (reference sequence). The CDR3 is 14 residues long. The trim removed 0 bases at V and 7 bases at J, leaving 1 base unmatched. In nucleotides, the CDR3 is TGCAGTGCTAGAGAACTAGCGGGAGGAAATGAGCAGTTCTTC. This encodes CSARELAGGNEQFF.

This clonotype was detected many times. The V and J genes are TRBV27 and TRBJ1-6, with unresolved D. Germline CDR1 and CDR2: MNHEY and SMNVEV (reference sequence). Trimming removed 8 bases from V and 5 bases from J, with 4 bases in between. CDR3 length: 11 amino acids. CDR3 amino acids: CASPDNSPLHF. The CDR3 bases are TGTGCCAGCCCCGATAATTCACCCCTCCACTTT.

The CDR3 reads CASSLFRRGATNEQFF. In nucleotides, the CDR3 is TGTGCCAGCAGCTTATTTAGGCGGGGGGCCACCAATGAGCAGTTCTTC. V usage is TRBV7-2 and J usage is TRBJ2-1, with 8 bases aligning to TRBD2. The CDR3 is 16 residues long. Germline loops: CDR1 SGHTA, CDR2 FQGNSA. V trimming: 2 bases; J trimming: 6 bases; junction bases outside the gene matches: 9.

This clonotype was seen many times. J is TRBJ2-1 and V is TRBV4-3; 7 bases are a match to TRBD2. Germline CDR1 is LGHNA and CDR2 is YSLEER. The CDR3 contains 15 residues. V lost 1 base and J lost 5; bases outside the gene matches: 5. The CDR3 loop is CASSQGASGHNEQFF. DNA for the CDR3: TGCGCCAGCAGCCAAGGGGCTAGCGGCCACAATGAGCAGTTCTTC.

This clonotype was seen ten or more times. V gene TRBV7-9 combines with J gene TRBJ2-5, with D hard to call. Trimming cost V 5 bases and J 3 bases, with 7 bases left between them. The CDR3 totals 12 residues. CDR1 and CDR2 from the germline V gene are SEHNR and FQNEAQ (reference sequence). The DNA of the CDR3 is TGTGCCAGCAGCCTCTTAGAAGAGACCCAGTACTTC. Amino acids: CASSLLEETQYF.

Many counts were recorded for this clonotype. The genes are TRBV28 and TRBJ2-1, with 8 bases matching TRBD1. V shed 6 bases, J shed 3 bases, and the junction held 10 bases outside the gene matches. The CDR3 runs to 16 residues. The V gene's germline CDR1 is MDHEN and CDR2 SYDVKM. The CDR3 nucleotides are TGTGCCAGCAGCCCCCCGCAGGGGGCTTACTACAATGAGCAGTTCTTC. Protein: CASSPPQGAYYNEQFF. Based on the CDR3 plus reference TRBV28 and TRBJ2-1, the full variable domain is DVKVTQSSRYLVKRTGEKVFLECVQDMDHENMFWYRQDPGLGLRLIYFSYDVKMKEKGDIPEGYSVSREKKERFSLILESASTNQTSMYLCASSPPQGAYYNEQFFGPGTRLTVL.

This clonotype turned up a few times. The CDR3, as DNA: TGTGCCAGCAGCGAAAAAGGGTCCGGGACCTTATACAATGAGCAGTTCTTC. Protein: CASSEKGSGTLYNEQFF. The chain combines TRBV7-9 with TRBJ2-1; D is tentatively TRBD1 or TRBD2 (5 bases each). The CDR3 extends over 17 amino acids. The V gene's germline CDR1 is SEHNR and CDR2 FQNEAQ (reference sequence). The V end lost 5 bases, the J end lost 4 bases, and 21 bases lay between the germline ends.

This clonotype has at least ten counts. The chain has TRBV7-9 and TRBJ1-1; the D is unclear. V was clipped by 5 bases and J by 4 bases, with 11 bases between them. The length of the CDR3 is 13 residues. Germline-derived CDR1 and CDR2 are SEHNR and FQNEAQ (reference sequence). In DNA, the CDR3 is TGTGCCAGCAGCCTCGGGCTGGTCACTGAAGCTTTCTTT. It specifies CASSLGLVTEAFF.

This sequence joins TRBV5-4 and TRBJ2-2; 12 nucleotides line up with TRBD2. The J segment lost 4 bases and the V segment lost 4 bases, leaving 5 bases of the junction unmatched. The CDR3 is 16 residues long. Germline CDR1 reads SGHNT; CDR2 reads YYREEE (reference sequence). CDR3 region: CASSLAGGLGTGELFF. The CDR3 region has the DNA TGTGCCAGCAGCCTAGCGGGAGGGCTAGGCACCGGGGAGCTGTTTTTT.

This clonotype was recorded many times. The chain carries TRBV7-9 and TRBJ2-1; possible D gene TRBD2, 5 bases. The CDR3 runs 13 residues. Germline V CDR1 and CDR2: SEHNR, FQNEAQ (reference sequence). The V end was cut by 0 bases, the J end by 10 bases, with 10 bases between. The CDR3: CASSLAAWREQFF. In nucleotides, the CDR3 is TGTGCCAGCAGCTTAGCAGCATGGAGGGAGCAGTTCTTC.

This sequence joins TRBV3-1 and TRBJ1-3, with D possibly TRBD1 on 6 matching bases. V lost 2 bases and J lost 2, with 10 bases in between. This CDR3 region has 15 residues. Germline CDR1 and CDR2: LGHDT and YNNKEL (reference sequence). The CDR3 is CASSQLTGPGNTIYF. The CDR3 DNA follows: TGTGCCAGCAGCCAATTGACAGGACCTGGAAACACCATATATTTT.